These 2 T cell receptor beta chains were all obtained from the same sample, sequenced in a study of naive and memory T cell subsets. Both TRBC1 and TRBC2 were covered by a beta constant-region primer of two equimolar oligonucleotides. Four rounds of PCR amplified the ligated cDNA using nested alpha and beta constant-region primers plus SP2. TCRdb recomputed calls from the UMI-ligation and nested PCR reads with MiXCR, one row per CDR3 protein. The sample contains tens of thousands of distinct CDR3 sequences, approximately 8.8% of which appear only once. What was sequenced was central memory CD8+ T cells from blood. These receptors were collected from a human donor in good health.

The table lists this clonotype with many counts. The genes are TRBV7-9 and TRBJ2-1; unclear D gene. The CDR3 runs 16 residues. V lost 2 bases, J lost 0 bases, and 11 bases lay in between. Germline CDR1 is SEHNR and CDR2 is FQNEAQ (reference sequence). The CDR3 loop reads CASSLNSASSYNEQFF. The CDR3 DNA is TGTGCCAGCAGCTTAAATTCGGCAAGCTCCTACAATGAGCAGTTCTTC.

This clonotype is large by share. The chain is built from TRBV6-4 and TRBJ2-3, with D uncertain. This CDR3 region has 13 residues. V was pared by 9 bases and J by 2 bases, with 12 bases between. CDR1 is MRHNA and CDR2 is SNTAGT in the germline V gene. The CDR3 reads CASSNSPTDTQYF. In DNA, the CDR3 is TGTGCCAGTTCGAATAGTCCCACAGATACGCAGTATTTT.